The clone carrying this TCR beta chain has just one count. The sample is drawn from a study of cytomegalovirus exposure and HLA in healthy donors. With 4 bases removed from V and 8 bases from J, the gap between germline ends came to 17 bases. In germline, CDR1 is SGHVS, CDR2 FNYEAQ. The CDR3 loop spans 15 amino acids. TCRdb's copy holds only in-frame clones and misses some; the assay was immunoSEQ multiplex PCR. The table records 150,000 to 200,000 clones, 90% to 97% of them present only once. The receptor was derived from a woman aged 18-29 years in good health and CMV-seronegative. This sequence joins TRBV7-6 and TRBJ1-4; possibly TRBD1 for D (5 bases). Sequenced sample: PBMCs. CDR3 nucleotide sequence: TGTGCCAGCAGCTCCAGCGGGGGGGGACGGGAAAAACTGTTTTTT. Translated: CASSSSGGGREKLFF. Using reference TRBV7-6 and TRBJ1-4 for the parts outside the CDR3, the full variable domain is GAGVSQSPRYKVTKRGQDVALRCDPISGHVSLYWYRQALGQGPEFLTYFNYEAQQDKSGLPNDRFSAERPEGSISTLTIQRTEQRDSAMYRCASSSSGGGREKLFFGSGTQLSVL.